Below, one TCR beta chain is given with its context. The antigen is not known. The data stem from a study of CD8 T cells in Susac syndrome. Overall study findings and caveats: The study conceded that its TCR sequencing and HLA analysis involved relatively few individuals.

A quantity of about 0.5 to 1 ug RNA underwent reverse transcription using random hexamers. With immunoSEQ multiplex PCR, TCR beta CDR3 was amplified across 54 Vbeta and 13 Jbeta. TCRdb independently ran MiXCR on the immunoSEQ multiplex PCR reads; one entry per CDR3 protein. The sample holds 110,000 to 150,000 distinct CDR3 sequences, about 94% seen once. The CDR3 totals 15 residues. From germline, CDR1 is SGHRS and CDR2 YFSETQ. V lost 1 base, J lost 8 bases, and 9 bases stayed unmatched. TCR beta sequencing was performed on blood CD8+ and CD4+ T cells. Material: CD8+ T cells from PBMCs. The source is a human donor in good health. V and J are TRBV5-1 and TRBJ2-1, with 7 nucleotides matching TRBD2. CDR3 amino acids: CASSLFGGRGDEQFF. The DNA of the CDR3 is TGCGCCAGCAGCTTGTTCGGCGGGAGAGGCGATGAGCAGTTCTTC.